This T cell receptor (beta chain) was sequenced in a study of T cell responses to AZD1222 COVID-19 vaccine. Clones were read by immunoSEQ multiplex PCR, and TCRdb kept only the in-frame ones, dropping some. The sample has 150,000 to 200,000 clones; roughly 87% are singletons. The V and J ends lost 5 bases and 2 bases respectively, with 18 bases between them. The CDR3 length is 16 residues. From germline, CDR1 is SEHNR and CDR2 FQNEAQ (reference sequence). This receptor was identified in an adult in good health. The material was peripheral blood, obtained on day 0 of AZD1222 vaccination. This sequence joins TRBV7-9 and TRBJ1-1, with a tentative D call TRBD1 (6 bases). The CDR3 sequence: CASSPHAGQSNTEAFF. The CDR3 nucleotides are TGTGCCAGCAGCCCTCACGCCGGACAGAGCAACACTGAAGCTTTCTTT.